The sequence of this TCR beta chain was determined in a study of CD8+ T cells in alopecia areata. Sequencing used cDNA as its template, made by extracting RNA and reverse transcribing it. The protocol was immunoSEQ multiplex PCR, while the TCRdb copy is restricted to in-frame clones and leaves out a portion. The sample holds under 250,000 clones, 50% to 70% seen once. This clone was seen more than once but under ten times. This specimen was CD4+ T cells sorted from blood, taken at week 0. The clonotype comes from a human donor with alopecia areata.

In DNA form, the CDR3 reads TGTGCCACCAACCGGGACAGGGCTCCTTCGGCCCAGCATTTT. Translation gives CATNRDRAPSAQHF. V usage is TRBV15 and J usage is TRBJ1-5; 9 nucleotides line up with TRBD1. The ends lost 7 bases at V and 11 bases at J; junction bases unmatched: 12. The CDR3 is 14 residues long. In germline, CDR1 is LNHNV, CDR2 YYDKDF (reference sequence).